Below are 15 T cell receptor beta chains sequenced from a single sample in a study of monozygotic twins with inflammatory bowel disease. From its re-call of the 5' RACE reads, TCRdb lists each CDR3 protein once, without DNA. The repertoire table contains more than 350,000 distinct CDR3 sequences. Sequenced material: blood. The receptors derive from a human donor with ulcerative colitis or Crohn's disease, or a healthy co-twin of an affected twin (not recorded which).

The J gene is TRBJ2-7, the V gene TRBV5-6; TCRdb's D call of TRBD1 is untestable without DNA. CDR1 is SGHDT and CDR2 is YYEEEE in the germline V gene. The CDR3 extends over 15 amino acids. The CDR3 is CASSPLGQGSYEQYF. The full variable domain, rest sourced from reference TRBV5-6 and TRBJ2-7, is DAGVTQSPTHLIKTRGQQVTLRCSPKSGHDTVSWYQQALGQGPQFIFQYYEEEERQRGNFPDRFSGHQFPNYSSELNVNALLLGDSALYLCASSPLGQGSYEQYFGPGTRLTVT.

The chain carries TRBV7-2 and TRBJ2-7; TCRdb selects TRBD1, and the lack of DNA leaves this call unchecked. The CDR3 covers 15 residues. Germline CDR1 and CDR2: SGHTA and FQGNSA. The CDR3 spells CAILRRTGKNYEQYF.

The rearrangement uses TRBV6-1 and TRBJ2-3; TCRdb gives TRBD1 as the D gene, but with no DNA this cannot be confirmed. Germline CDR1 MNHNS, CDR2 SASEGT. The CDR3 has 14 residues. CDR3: CASSITGGTDTQYF.

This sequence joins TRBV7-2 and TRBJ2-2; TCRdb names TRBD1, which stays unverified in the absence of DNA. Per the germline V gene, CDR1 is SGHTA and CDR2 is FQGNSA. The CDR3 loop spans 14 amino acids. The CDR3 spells CASIPARASGELFF. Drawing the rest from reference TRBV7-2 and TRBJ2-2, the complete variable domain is GAGVSQSPSNKVTEKGKDVELRCDPISGHTALYWYRQSLGQGLEFLIYFQGNSAPDKSGLPSDRFSAERTGGSVSTLTIQRTQQEDSAVYLCASIPARASGELFFGEGSRLTVL.

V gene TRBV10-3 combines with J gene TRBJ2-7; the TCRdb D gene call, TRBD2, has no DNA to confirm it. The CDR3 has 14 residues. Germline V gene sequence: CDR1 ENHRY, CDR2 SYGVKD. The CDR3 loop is CAISEGGFSYEQYF.

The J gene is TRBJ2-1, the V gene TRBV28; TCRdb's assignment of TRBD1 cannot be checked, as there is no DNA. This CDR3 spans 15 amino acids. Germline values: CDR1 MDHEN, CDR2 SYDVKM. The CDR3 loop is CASTLWGDGWNEQFF.

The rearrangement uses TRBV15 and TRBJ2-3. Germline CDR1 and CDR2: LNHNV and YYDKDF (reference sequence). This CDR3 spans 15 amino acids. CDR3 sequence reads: CATSRQTQATDTQYF.

The CDR3 spells CASTPGLAPTDTQYF. The chain recombines TRBV7-2 with TRBJ2-3; checking the TCRdb D call of TRBD2 is not possible without DNA. From germline, CDR1 is SGHTA and CDR2 FQGNSA. This CDR3 has 15 amino acids.

The CDR3 is CSAGIAGDTQYF. The chain couples TRBV20-1 to TRBJ2-3; the D call of TRBD2 rests on TCRdb alone, since no DNA is present to check it. CDR1 is DFQATT, CDR2 SNEGSKA, per germline (reference sequence). The CDR3 is made up of 12 amino acids.

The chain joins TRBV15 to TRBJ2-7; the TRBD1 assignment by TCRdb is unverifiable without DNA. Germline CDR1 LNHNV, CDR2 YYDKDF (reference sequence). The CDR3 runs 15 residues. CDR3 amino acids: CATSREGTGTYEQYF.

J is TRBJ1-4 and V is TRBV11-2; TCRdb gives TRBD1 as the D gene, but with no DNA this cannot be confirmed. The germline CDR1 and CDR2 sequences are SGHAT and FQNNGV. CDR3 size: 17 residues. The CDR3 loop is CASSNPGQGAANEKLFF.

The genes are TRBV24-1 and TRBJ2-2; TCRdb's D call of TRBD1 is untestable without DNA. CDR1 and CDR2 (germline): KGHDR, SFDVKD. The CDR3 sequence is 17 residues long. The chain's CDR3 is CATSDPTGEANTGELFF.

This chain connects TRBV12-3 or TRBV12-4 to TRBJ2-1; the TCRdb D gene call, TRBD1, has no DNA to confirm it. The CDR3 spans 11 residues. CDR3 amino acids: CASNPGNEQFF.

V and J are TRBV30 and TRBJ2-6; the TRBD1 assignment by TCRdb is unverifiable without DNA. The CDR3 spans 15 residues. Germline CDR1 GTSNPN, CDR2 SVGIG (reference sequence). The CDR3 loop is CAWTGGPYGANVLTF.

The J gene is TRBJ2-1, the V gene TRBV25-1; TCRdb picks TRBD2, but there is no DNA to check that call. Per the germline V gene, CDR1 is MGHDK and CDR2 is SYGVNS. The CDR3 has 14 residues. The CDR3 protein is CASSRTSGHNEPFF. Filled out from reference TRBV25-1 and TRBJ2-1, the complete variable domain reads EADIYQTPRYLVIGTGKKITLECSQTMGHDKMYWYQQDPGMELHLIHYSYGVNSTEKGDLSSESTVSRIRTEHFPLTLESARPSHTSQYLCASSRTSGHNEPFFGPGTRLTVL.